The T cell receptor beta chain under discussion was sequenced for a study of T cell repertoires in cytomegalovirus infection. A single record per CDR3 protein comes from TCRdb applying MiXCR to the reads. The data show about 310,000 distinct CDR3 sequences, roughly 15% seen once. The V gene lost 4 bases and the J gene lost 3 bases, with 13 bases spanning the gap. CDR1 SGDLS and CDR2 YYNGEE come from the germline V gene. This CDR3 contains 14 residues. About this clonotype: A single base separates this from a much larger clone, so it may be a read error.

The sequence came from a human donor in good health (CMV status not recorded). Some clones in this sample may be carry-over from other donors' samples. The rearrangement links TRBV9 to TRBJ1-1; D gene uncertain. What was sequenced was PBMCs. The CDR3 nucleotides read TGTGCCAGCAGCCTTCCAAGGGTAGACACTGAAGCTTTCTTT. Encoded protein: CASSLPRVDTEAFF.